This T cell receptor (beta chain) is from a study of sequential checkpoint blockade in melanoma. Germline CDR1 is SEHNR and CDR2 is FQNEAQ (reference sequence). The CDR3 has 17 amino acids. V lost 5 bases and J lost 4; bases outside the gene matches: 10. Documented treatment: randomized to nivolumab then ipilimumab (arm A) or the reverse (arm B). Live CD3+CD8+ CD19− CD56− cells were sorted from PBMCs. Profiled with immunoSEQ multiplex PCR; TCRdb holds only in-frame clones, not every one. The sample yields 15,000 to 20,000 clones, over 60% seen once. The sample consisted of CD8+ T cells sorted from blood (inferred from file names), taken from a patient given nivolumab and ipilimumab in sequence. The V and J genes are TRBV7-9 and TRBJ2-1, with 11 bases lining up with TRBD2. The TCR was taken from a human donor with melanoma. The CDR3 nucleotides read TGTGCCAGCAGCAAACGATCGGGACTAGCGGAGTACAATGAGCAGTTCTTC. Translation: CASSKRSGLAEYNEQFF.